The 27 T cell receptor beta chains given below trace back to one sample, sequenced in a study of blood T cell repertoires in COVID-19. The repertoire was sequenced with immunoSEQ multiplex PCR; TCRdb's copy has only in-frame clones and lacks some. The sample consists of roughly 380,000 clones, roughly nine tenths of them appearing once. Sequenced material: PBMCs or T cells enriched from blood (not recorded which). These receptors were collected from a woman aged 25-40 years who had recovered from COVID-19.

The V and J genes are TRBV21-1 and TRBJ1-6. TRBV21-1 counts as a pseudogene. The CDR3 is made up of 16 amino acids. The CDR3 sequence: CASSKGTRSEGSPLHF. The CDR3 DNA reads TGTGCCAGCAGCAAAGGTACACGTTCAGAGGGTTCACCCCTCCACTTT.

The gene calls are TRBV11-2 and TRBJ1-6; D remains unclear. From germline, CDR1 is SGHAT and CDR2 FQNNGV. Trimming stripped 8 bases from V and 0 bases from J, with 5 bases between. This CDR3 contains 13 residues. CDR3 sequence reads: CASGLSYNSPLHF. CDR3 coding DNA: TGTGCCAGCGGCCTCTCCTATAATTCACCCCTCCACTTT.

The CDR3 DNA follows: TGTGCCACCAGTGACCCGACCCTAGCGGGAGAGACCCAGTACTTC. Translating gives CATSDPTLAGETQYF. This sequence joins TRBV24-1 and TRBJ2-5, with TRBD2 identical over 8 bases. Germline values: CDR1 KGHDR, CDR2 SFDVKD. CDR3 length: 15 amino acids. J gave up 4 bases and V 4 bases, and 7 bases lay outside the gene matches.

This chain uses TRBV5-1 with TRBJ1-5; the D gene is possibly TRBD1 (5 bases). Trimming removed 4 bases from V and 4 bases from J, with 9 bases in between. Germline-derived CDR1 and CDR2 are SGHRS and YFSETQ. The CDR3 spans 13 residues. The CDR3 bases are TGCGCCAGCAGCCCCGACAGTAATCAGCCCCAGCATTTT. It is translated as CASSPDSNQPQHF.

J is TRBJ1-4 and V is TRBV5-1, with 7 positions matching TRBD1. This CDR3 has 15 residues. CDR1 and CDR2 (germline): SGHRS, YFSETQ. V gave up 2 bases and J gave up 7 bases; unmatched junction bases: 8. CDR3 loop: CASSLQGRISEKLFF. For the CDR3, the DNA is TGCGCCAGCAGCTTACAGGGGAGGATTAGTGAAAAACTGTTTTTT.

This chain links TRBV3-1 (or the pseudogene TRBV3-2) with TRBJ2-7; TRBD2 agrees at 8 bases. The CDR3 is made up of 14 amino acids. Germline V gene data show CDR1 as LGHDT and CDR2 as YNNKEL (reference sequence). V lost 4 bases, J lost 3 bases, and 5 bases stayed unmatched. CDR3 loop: CASSLAGGNYEQYF. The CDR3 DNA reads TGTGCCAGCAGCCTGGCGGGGGGCAACTACGAGCAGTACTTC.

The CDR3 loop is CASSTPGQGTNEKLFF. The CDR3 nucleotides are TGTGCCAGCAGCACCCCGGGACAGGGAACTAATGAAAAACTGTTTTTT. The V call is TRBV9, the J call TRBJ1-4; 9 nucleotides line up with TRBD1. CDR1 SGDLS and CDR2 YYNGEE come from the germline V gene. J was trimmed by 1 base and V by 4 bases; bases with no gene match: 5. This CDR3 region has 16 residues.

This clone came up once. CDR3: CASSERQGVLMRTEAFF. CDR3 DNA sequence: TGTGCCAGCAGTGAGAGGCAGGGGGTATTAATGAGGACTGAAGCTTTCTTT. The rearrangement links TRBV2 to TRBJ1-1; 7 nucleotides match TRBD1. Germline V gene lookup returns CDR1 SNHLY and CDR2 FYNNEI. V lost 3 bases and J lost 5; bases outside the gene matches: 15. There are 17 residues in the CDR3.

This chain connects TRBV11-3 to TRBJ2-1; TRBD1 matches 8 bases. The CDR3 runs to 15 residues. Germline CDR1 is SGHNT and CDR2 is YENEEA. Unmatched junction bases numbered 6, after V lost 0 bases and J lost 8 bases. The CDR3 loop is CASSLETGGWDEQFF. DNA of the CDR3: TGTGCCAGCAGCTTAGAAACAGGGGGATGGGATGAGCAGTTCTTC.

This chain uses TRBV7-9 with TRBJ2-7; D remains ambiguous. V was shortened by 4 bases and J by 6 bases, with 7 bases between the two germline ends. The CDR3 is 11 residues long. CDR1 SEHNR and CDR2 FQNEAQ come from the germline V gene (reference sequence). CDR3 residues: CASSSTPEQYF. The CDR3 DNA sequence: TGTGCCAGCAGCTCTACGCCCGAGCAGTACTTC.

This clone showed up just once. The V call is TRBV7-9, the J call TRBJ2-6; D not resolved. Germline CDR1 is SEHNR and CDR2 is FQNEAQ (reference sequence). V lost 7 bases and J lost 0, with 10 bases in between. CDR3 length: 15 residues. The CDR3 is CASTYSRSGANVLTF. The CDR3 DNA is TGTGCCAGCACCTACTCCCGCTCTGGGGCCAACGTCCTGACTTTC.

The chain's CDR3 is CASSKTSGRAGSYEQYF. CDR3 sequence (DNA): TGTGCCAGTAGTAAGACTAGCGGGAGGGCCGGGTCCTACGAGCAGTACTTC. This chain uses TRBV19 with TRBJ2-7; 14 positions match TRBD2. Germline V gene lookup returns CDR1 LNHDA and CDR2 SQIVND (reference sequence). The J segment lost 1 base and the V segment lost 4 bases, leaving 6 bases of the junction unmatched. This CDR3 has 17 amino acids.

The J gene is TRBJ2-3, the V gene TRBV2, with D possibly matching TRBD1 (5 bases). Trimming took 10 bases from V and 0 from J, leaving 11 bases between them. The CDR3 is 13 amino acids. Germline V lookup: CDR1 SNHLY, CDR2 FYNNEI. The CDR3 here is CATGKLSTDTQYF. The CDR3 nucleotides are TGTGCCACAGGGAAGTTAAGCACAGATACGCAGTATTTT.

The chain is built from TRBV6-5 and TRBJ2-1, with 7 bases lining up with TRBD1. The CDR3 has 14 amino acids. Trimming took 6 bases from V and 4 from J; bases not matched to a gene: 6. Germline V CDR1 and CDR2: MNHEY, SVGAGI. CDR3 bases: TGTGCCAGCAGGGGAATGACAGGGTACAATGAGCAGTTCTTC. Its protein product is CASRGMTGYNEQFF.

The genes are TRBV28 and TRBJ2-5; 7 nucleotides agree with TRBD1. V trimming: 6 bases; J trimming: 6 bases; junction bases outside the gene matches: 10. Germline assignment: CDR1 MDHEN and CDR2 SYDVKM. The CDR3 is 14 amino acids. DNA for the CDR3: TGTGCCAGCAGCCGACAGGGTGTGGCGAAGACCCAGTACTTC. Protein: CASSRQGVAKTQYF.

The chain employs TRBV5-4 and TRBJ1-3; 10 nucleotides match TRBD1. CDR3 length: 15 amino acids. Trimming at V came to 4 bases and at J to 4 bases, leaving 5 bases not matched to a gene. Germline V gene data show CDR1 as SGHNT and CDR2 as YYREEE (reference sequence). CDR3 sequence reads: CASSAGQGYGNTIYF. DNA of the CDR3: TGTGCCAGCAGCGCGGGACAGGGGTACGGAAACACCATATATTTT.

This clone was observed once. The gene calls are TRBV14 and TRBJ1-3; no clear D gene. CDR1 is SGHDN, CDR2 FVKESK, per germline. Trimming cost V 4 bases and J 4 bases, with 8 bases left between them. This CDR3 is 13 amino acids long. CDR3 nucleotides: TGTGCCAGCAGCCCACAATGGGGAAACACCATATATTTT. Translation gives CASSPQWGNTIYF. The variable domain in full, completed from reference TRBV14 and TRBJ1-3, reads EAGVTQFPSHSVIEKGQTVTLRCDPISGHDNLYWYRRVMGKEIKFLLHFVKESKQDESGMPNNRFLAERTGGTYSTLKVQPAELEDSGVYFCASSPQWGNTIYFGEGSWLTVV.

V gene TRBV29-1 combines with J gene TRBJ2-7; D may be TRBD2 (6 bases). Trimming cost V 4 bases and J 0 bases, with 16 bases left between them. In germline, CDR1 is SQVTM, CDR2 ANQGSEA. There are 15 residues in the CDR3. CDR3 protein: CSVAPTGESSYEQYF. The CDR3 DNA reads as TGCAGCGTTGCCCCTACGGGGGAGAGCTCCTACGAGCAGTACTTC.

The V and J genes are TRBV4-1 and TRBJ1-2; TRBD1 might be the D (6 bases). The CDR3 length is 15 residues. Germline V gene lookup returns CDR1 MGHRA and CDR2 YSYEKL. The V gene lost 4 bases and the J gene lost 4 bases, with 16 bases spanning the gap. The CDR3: CASSRGGLEFYGYTF. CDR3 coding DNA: TGCGCCAGCAGCCGCGGGGGCTTAGAATTCTATGGCTACACCTTC.

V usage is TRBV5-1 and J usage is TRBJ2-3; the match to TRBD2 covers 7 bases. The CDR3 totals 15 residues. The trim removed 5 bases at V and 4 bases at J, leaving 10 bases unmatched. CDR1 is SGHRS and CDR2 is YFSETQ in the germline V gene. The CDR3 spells CASRGGGGNSDTQYF. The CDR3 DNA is TGCGCCAGCAGGGGTGGCGGGGGTAATTCAGATACGCAGTATTTT.

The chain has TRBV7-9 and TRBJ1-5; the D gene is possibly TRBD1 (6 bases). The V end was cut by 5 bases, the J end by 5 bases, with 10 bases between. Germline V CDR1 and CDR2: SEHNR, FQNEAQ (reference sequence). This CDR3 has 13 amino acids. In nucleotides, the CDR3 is TGTGCCAGCAGCGCACAGGGAGATCAGCCCCAGCATTTT. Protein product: CASSAQGDQPQHF.

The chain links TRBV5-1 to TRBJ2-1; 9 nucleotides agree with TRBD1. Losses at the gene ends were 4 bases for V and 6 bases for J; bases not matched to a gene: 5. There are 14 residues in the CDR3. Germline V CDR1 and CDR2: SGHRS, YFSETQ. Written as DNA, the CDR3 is TGCGCCAGCAGCGCGGGACAGGGAGTCAATGAGCAGTTCTTC. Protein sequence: CASSAGQGVNEQFF.

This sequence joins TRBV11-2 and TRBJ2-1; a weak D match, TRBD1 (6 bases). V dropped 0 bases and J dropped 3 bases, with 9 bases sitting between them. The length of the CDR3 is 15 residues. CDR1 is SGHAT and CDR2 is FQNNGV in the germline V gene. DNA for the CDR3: TGTGCCAGCAGCTTAGAGACAGGACTCTACAATGAGCAGTTCTTC. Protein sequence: CASSLETGLYNEQFF.

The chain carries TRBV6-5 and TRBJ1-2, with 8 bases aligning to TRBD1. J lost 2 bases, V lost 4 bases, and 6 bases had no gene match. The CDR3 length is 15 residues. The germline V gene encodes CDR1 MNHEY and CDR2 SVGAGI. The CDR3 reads CASSFWTGRNYGYTF. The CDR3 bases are TGTGCCAGCAGTTTTTGGACAGGGAGGAACTATGGCTACACCTTC.

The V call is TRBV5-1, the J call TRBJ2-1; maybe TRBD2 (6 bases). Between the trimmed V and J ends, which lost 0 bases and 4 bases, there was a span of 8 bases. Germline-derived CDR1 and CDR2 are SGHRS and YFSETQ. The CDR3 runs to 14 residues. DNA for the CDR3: TGCGCCAGCAGCTTGGAGCGGGCTTACAATGAGCAGTTCTTC. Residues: CASSLERAYNEQFF.

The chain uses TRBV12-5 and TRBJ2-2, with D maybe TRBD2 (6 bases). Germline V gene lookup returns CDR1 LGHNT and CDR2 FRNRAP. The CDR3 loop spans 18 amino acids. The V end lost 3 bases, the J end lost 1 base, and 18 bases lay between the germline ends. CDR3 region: CASGFAPKGRENTGELFF. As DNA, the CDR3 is TGTGCTAGTGGTTTTGCCCCGAAGGGGCGGGAGAACACCGGGGAGCTGTTTTTT.

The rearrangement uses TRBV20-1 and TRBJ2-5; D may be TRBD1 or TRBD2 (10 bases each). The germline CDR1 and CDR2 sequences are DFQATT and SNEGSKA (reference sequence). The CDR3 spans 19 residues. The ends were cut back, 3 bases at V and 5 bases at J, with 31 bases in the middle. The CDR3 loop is CSASGTGEVGLAAGETQYF. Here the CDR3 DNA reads TGCAGTGCTAGTGGGACAGGGGAGGTAGGACTAGCGGCGGGGGAGACCCAGTACTTC.